Listed below are T cell receptor beta chains from one sample, sequenced in a study of T cells in tuberculosis. Libraries were prepared by immunoSEQ multiplex PCR; TCRdb keeps only in-frame clonotypes and omits some of them. The sample carries tens of thousands of clones, around 93% recorded once. Sequencing was carried out using PBMCs. The receptor source for this set is a donor aged 10-29 years with latent tuberculosis or without tuberculosis infection. Some clones in this sample may be carry-over from other donors' samples. CDR3s include the opening cysteine and the closing phenylalanine or tryptophan. A D gene is named only where the DNA matches it firmly. A row's size may be missing; if present it is once, few, many or a size class.

d_call: TRBD1; cdr3_length: 14; v_call: TRBV6-1; j_call: TRBJ1-1; clone_size: .; cdr3_aa: CASIRDSGGTEAFF; cdr3_nt: TGTGCCAGCATTAGGGACAGTGGGGGCACTGAAGCTTTCTTT
d_call: .; cdr3_length: 18; v_call: TRBV28; j_call: TRBJ2-7; clone_size: .; cdr3_aa: CASSSEGVKRHSSYEQYF; cdr3_nt: TGTGCCAGCAGTTCAGAGGGGGTCAAGCGACATAGCTCCTACGAGCAGTACTTC
d_call: .; cdr3_length: 12; v_call: TRBV6-4; j_call: TRBJ1-2; clone_size: .; cdr3_aa: CASSDLRDGYTF; cdr3_nt: TGTGCCAGCAGTGACCTTCGAGATGGCTACACCTTC
d_call: .; cdr3_length: 15; v_call: TRBV2; j_call: TRBJ2-2; clone_size: .; cdr3_aa: CASSVQGLNTGELFF; cdr3_nt: TGTGCCAGCAGTGTACAGGGCTTGAACACCGGGGAGCTGTTTTTT
d_call: TRBD1; cdr3_length: 15; v_call: TRBV2; j_call: TRBJ2-2; clone_size: .; cdr3_aa: CASLIDRGETGELFF; cdr3_nt: TGTGCCAGCCTAATCGACAGGGGGGAAACCGGGGAGCTGTTTTTT
d_call: TRBD2; cdr3_length: 16; v_call: TRBV2; j_call: TRBJ2-5; clone_size: .; cdr3_aa: CASSVRLAAVQETQYF; cdr3_nt: TGTGCCAGCAGCGTAAGACTAGCGGCGGTCCAAGAGACCCAGTACTTC
d_call: .; cdr3_length: 15; v_call: TRBV19; j_call: TRBJ2-7; clone_size: .; cdr3_aa: CASSKAVTDSYEQYF; cdr3_nt: TGTGCCAGTAGTAAAGCAGTCACAGACTCCTACGAGCAGTACTTC
d_call: TRBD2; cdr3_length: 15; v_call: TRBV7-2; j_call: TRBJ2-1; clone_size: .; cdr3_aa: CASSAGTSESNEQFF; cdr3_nt: TGTGCCAGCTCGGCCGGGACTAGCGAGTCGAATGAGCAGTTCTTC
d_call: .; cdr3_length: 13; v_call: TRBV5-1; j_call: TRBJ1-2; clone_size: once; cdr3_aa: CASSLDGGYGYTF; cdr3_nt: TGCGCCAGCAGCTTGGACGGTGGCTATGGCTACACCTTC
d_call: TRBD2; cdr3_length: 17; v_call: TRBV19; j_call: TRBJ2-7; clone_size: .; cdr3_aa: CASSIGDLAGGTYEQYF; cdr3_nt: TGTGCCAGTAGTATCGGCGACCTAGCGGGAGGCACCTACGAGCAGTACTTC
d_call: .; cdr3_length: 16; v_call: TRBV27; j_call: TRBJ1-5; clone_size: .; cdr3_aa: CASSLTLGESNQPQHF; cdr3_nt: TGTGCCAGCAGTTTAACTTTAGGAGAGAGCAATCAGCCCCAGCATTTT
d_call: .; cdr3_length: 13; v_call: TRBV28; j_call: TRBJ1-3; clone_size: .; cdr3_aa: CASSWTGGNTIYF; cdr3_nt: TGTGCCAGCAGTTGGACTGGGGGGAACACCATATATTTT
d_call: .; cdr3_length: 13; v_call: TRBV6-6; j_call: TRBJ1-1; clone_size: .; cdr3_aa: CASLFSGGTEAFF; cdr3_nt: TGTGCCAGCCTCTTCTCCGGGGGGACTGAAGCTTTCTTT
d_call: TRBD2; cdr3_length: 13; v_call: TRBV5-4; j_call: TRBJ2-7; clone_size: few; cdr3_aa: CASSFNREGEQYF; cdr3_nt: TGTGCCAGCAGCTTTAATCGGGAGGGCGAGCAGTACTTC
d_call: .; cdr3_length: 12; v_call: TRBV2; j_call: TRBJ1-1; clone_size: .; cdr3_aa: CASRERYTEAFF; cdr3_nt: TGTGCCAGCCGCGAGAGGTACACTGAAGCTTTCTTT
d_call: TRBD1; cdr3_length: 16; v_call: TRBV2; j_call: TRBJ1-2; clone_size: .; cdr3_aa: CASSPRGSTGNYGYTF; cdr3_nt: TGTGCCAGCAGCCCAAGAGGATCGACAGGGAACTATGGCTACACCTTC
d_call: .; cdr3_length: 13; v_call: TRBV7-8; j_call: TRBJ2-7; clone_size: .; cdr3_aa: CASTTGYDYEQYF; cdr3_nt: TGTGCCAGCACCACAGGGTACGACTACGAGCAGTACTTC
d_call: TRBD1; cdr3_length: 14; v_call: TRBV19; j_call: TRBJ2-7; clone_size: .; cdr3_aa: CASSSDRGTYEQYF; cdr3_nt: TGTGCCAGTAGTTCAGACAGGGGAACCTACGAGCAGTACTTC
d_call: .; cdr3_length: 14; v_call: TRBV28; j_call: TRBJ1-3; clone_size: .; cdr3_aa: CASSVPGRENTIYF; cdr3_nt: TGTGCCAGCAGTGTCCCCGGTCGGGAGAACACCATATATTTT
d_call: TRBD1; cdr3_length: 14; v_call: TRBV7-9; j_call: TRBJ2-7; clone_size: .; cdr3_aa: CASSLGGTGDEQYF; cdr3_nt: TGTGCCAGCAGCTTAGGGGGGACAGGGGACGAGCAGTACTTC
d_call: TRBD1; cdr3_length: 17; v_call: TRBV6-1; j_call: TRBJ2-7; clone_size: .; cdr3_aa: CASSDQGQGWRSYEQYF; cdr3_nt: TGTGCCAGCAGTGATCAGGGACAGGGGTGGAGGTCCTACGAGCAGTACTTC
d_call: TRBD2; cdr3_length: 18; v_call: TRBV2; j_call: TRBJ2-7; clone_size: few; cdr3_aa: CASSRTSGSWSRASEQYF; cdr3_nt: TGTGCCAGCAGCCGGACTAGCGGGAGTTGGTCCCGTGCGTCCGAGCAGTACTTC
d_call: TRBD1; cdr3_length: 17; v_call: TRBV27; j_call: TRBJ1-2; clone_size: once; cdr3_aa: CASKLAGQGPSNYGYTF; cdr3_nt: TGTGCCAGTAAGCTTGCGGGACAGGGTCCTTCGAACTATGGCTACACCTTC
d_call: TRBD2; cdr3_length: 15; v_call: TRBV2; j_call: TRBJ2-7; clone_size: .; cdr3_aa: CASSLPGLAAYEQYF; cdr3_nt: TGTGCCAGCAGTCTTCCGGGACTAGCAGCTTACGAGCAGTACTTC
d_call: .; cdr3_length: 14; v_call: TRBV28; j_call: TRBJ1-2; clone_size: .; cdr3_aa: CASSPTGGGYGYTF; cdr3_nt: TGTGCCAGCAGTCCCACGGGGGGAGGCTATGGCTACACCTTC
d_call: .; cdr3_length: 15; v_call: TRBV27; j_call: TRBJ2-3; clone_size: .; cdr3_aa: CASSRTGGGTDTQYF; cdr3_nt: TGTGCCAGCAGCCGCACAGGTGGAGGGACAGATACGCAGTATTTT
d_call: .; cdr3_length: 12; v_call: TRBV6-5; j_call: TRBJ1-1; clone_size: .; cdr3_aa: CASRARNTEAFF; cdr3_nt: TGTGCCAGCAGAGCGAGGAACACTGAAGCTTTCTTT
d_call: TRBD1; cdr3_length: 15; v_call: TRBV5-4; j_call: TRBJ1-1; clone_size: .; cdr3_aa: CASSPGGQAAWEAFF; cdr3_nt: TGTGCCAGCAGCCCCGGGGGACAGGCGGCGTGGGAAGCTTTCTTT
d_call: TRBD1; cdr3_length: 15; v_call: TRBV28; j_call: TRBJ1-2; clone_size: .; cdr3_aa: CASSRTGTASYGYTF; cdr3_nt: TGTGCCAGCAGCCGAACCGGGACAGCGTCCTATGGCTACACCTTC
d_call: .; cdr3_length: 14; v_call: TRBV5-1; j_call: TRBJ1-5; clone_size: once; cdr3_aa: CASSPSGGNQPQHF; cdr3_nt: TGCGCCAGCAGCCCCTCAGGGGGCAATCAGCCCCAGCATTTT
d_call: .; cdr3_length: 17; v_call: TRBV9; j_call: TRBJ2-5; clone_size: .; cdr3_aa: CASSVGLAGAGGETQYF; cdr3_nt: TGTGCCAGCAGCGTAGGTCTGGCGGGGGCTGGAGGAGAGACCCAGTACTTC
d_call: TRBD1; cdr3_length: 14; v_call: TRBV6-5; j_call: TRBJ1-1; clone_size: .; cdr3_aa: CASSLTGISTEAFF; cdr3_nt: TGTGCCAGCAGTTTGACAGGGATAAGCACTGAAGCTTTCTTT
d_call: .; cdr3_length: 14; v_call: TRBV6-5; j_call: TRBJ1-1; clone_size: .; cdr3_aa: CASITRRGRTEAFF; cdr3_nt: TGTGCCAGCATTACCCGCAGGGGCCGGACTGAAGCTTTCTTT
d_call: .; cdr3_length: 16; v_call: TRBV6-1; j_call: TRBJ1-1; clone_size: .; cdr3_aa: CASSEEGVGGYTEAFF; cdr3_nt: TGTGCCAGCAGTGAAGAGGGAGTGGGTGGGTACACTGAAGCTTTCTTT
d_call: .; cdr3_length: 13; v_call: TRBV9; j_call: TRBJ1-1; clone_size: .; cdr3_aa: CASSVTANTEAFF; cdr3_nt: TGTGCCAGCAGCGTGACAGCGAACACTGAAGCTTTCTTT
d_call: TRBD1; cdr3_length: 14; v_call: TRBV19; j_call: TRBJ1-2; clone_size: .; cdr3_aa: CASSPSGGSYGYTF; cdr3_nt: TGTGCCAGTAGCCCCTCAGGGGGTAGCTATGGCTACACCTTC
d_call: .; cdr3_length: 12; v_call: TRBV7-9; j_call: TRBJ2-1; clone_size: .; cdr3_aa: CASSLVANEQFF; cdr3_nt: TGTGCCAGCAGCTTAGTGGCCAATGAGCAGTTCTTC
d_call: TRBD2; cdr3_length: 18; v_call: TRBV9; j_call: TRBJ2-1; clone_size: once; cdr3_aa: CASSALAGGLTSYNEQFF; cdr3_nt: TGTGCCAGCAGCGCTTTAGCGGGGGGGCTAACAAGCTACAATGAGCAGTTCTTC
d_call: .; cdr3_length: 14; v_call: TRBV5-1; j_call: TRBJ2-3; clone_size: .; cdr3_aa: CASSLVTSADTQYF; cdr3_nt: TGCGCCAGCAGCTTGGTAACGTCAGCAGATACGCAGTATTTT
d_call: .; cdr3_length: 14; v_call: TRBV6-1; j_call: TRBJ2-3; clone_size: .; cdr3_aa: CASSWAGGTDTQYF; cdr3_nt: TGTGCCAGCAGCTGGGCAGGGGGCACAGATACGCAGTATTTT
d_call: .; cdr3_length: 12; v_call: TRBV5-5; j_call: TRBJ2-7; clone_size: .; cdr3_aa: CASSWGVYEQYF; cdr3_nt: TGTGCCAGCAGCTGGGGGGTTTACGAGCAGTACTTC
d_call: TRBD1; cdr3_length: 14; v_call: TRBV27; j_call: TRBJ1-2; clone_size: .; cdr3_aa: CASSLRTGDYGYTF; cdr3_nt: TGTGCCAGCAGTCTCCGGACAGGGGACTATGGCTACACCTTC
d_call: TRBD1; cdr3_length: 12; v_call: TRBV29-1; j_call: TRBJ2-7; clone_size: once; cdr3_aa: CTLPGQDYEQYF; cdr3_nt: TGCACCCTACCGGGACAGGACTACGAGCAGTACTTC
d_call: .; cdr3_length: 14; v_call: TRBV15; j_call: TRBJ2-2; clone_size: .; cdr3_aa: CATSLRVSTGELFF; cdr3_nt: TGTGCCACCAGCCTACGGGTCTCTACCGGGGAGCTGTTTTTT
d_call: .; cdr3_length: 15; v_call: TRBV4-1; j_call: TRBJ2-7; clone_size: .; cdr3_aa: CASSQGRGGPYEQYF; cdr3_nt: TGCGCCAGCAGCCAAGGCCGAGGGGGTCCCTACGAGCAGTACTTC
d_call: TRBD1; cdr3_length: 16; v_call: TRBV19; j_call: TRBJ1-5; clone_size: .; cdr3_aa: CASKPITGGAEQPQHF; cdr3_nt: TGTGCCAGCAAACCTATCACAGGGGGCGCGGAACAGCCCCAGCATTTT
d_call: .; cdr3_length: 15; v_call: TRBV7-7; j_call: TRBJ2-2; clone_size: .; cdr3_aa: CASSLDYGDTGELFF; cdr3_nt: TGTGCCAGCAGCTTGGACTATGGGGACACCGGGGAGCTGTTTTTT
d_call: TRBD1; cdr3_length: 15; v_call: TRBV6-1; j_call: TRBJ1-2; clone_size: .; cdr3_aa: CASSERGRTGRGYTF; cdr3_nt: TGTGCCAGCAGTGAAAGGGGGCGGACAGGCAGGGGCTACACCTTC
d_call: .; cdr3_length: 14; v_call: TRBV28; j_call: TRBJ1-1; clone_size: .; cdr3_aa: CASSLTQSNTEAFF; cdr3_nt: TGTGCCAGCAGTTTGACACAGTCGAACACTGAAGCTTTCTTT
d_call: TRBD2; cdr3_length: 20; v_call: TRBV4-1; j_call: TRBJ2-5; clone_size: .; cdr3_aa: CASSQEGGTRGQLSGETQYF; cdr3_nt: TGCGCCAGCAGCCAAGAGGGGGGAACGCGCGGGCAACTTAGCGGGGAGACCCAGTACTTC
d_call: .; cdr3_length: 15; v_call: TRBV10-1; j_call: TRBJ1-2; clone_size: .; cdr3_aa: CASSPVQGIDYGYTF; cdr3_nt: TGCGCCAGCAGCCCGGTCCAGGGCATAGACTATGGCTACACCTTC
d_call: .; cdr3_length: 15; v_call: TRBV7-8; j_call: TRBJ1-2; clone_size: .; cdr3_aa: CASSLGTRSYYGYTF; cdr3_nt: TGTGCCAGCAGCTTAGGAACTCGTTCATACTATGGCTACACCTTC
d_call: TRBD1; cdr3_length: 14; v_call: TRBV11-2; j_call: TRBJ1-4; clone_size: .; cdr3_aa: CASTRDSKNEKLFF; cdr3_nt: TGTGCCAGCACTAGGGACAGCAAGAATGAAAAACTGTTTTTT